These 3 T cell receptor beta chains were sequenced from one sample in a study of blood T cell repertoires in COVID-19. Sequencing used immunoSEQ multiplex PCR; TCRdb keeps in-frame clones, though not all of them. The table includes roughly 100,000 clones, 81% detected once. The sequenced sample was peripheral blood. Receptor source: an older man with acute or convalescent COVID-19.

J is TRBJ2-1 and V is TRBV7-2; D not certain. The CDR3 is made up of 16 amino acids. The germline CDR1 and CDR2 sequences are SGHTA and FQGNSA. V lost 0 bases and J 5 bases, leaving 14 bases between the germline ends. The CDR3 region is CASSLAGRPNNNEQFF. As DNA, the CDR3 is TGTGCCAGCAGCTTAGCGGGCAGACCGAACAACAATGAGCAGTTCTTC.

Comment on this clone: The junction and the germline gene differ at one end; a read error may be behind it. The rearrangement uses TRBV5-1 and TRBJ2-1; 9 nucleotides align to TRBD1. Germline V lookup: CDR1 SGHRS, CDR2 YFSETQ. CDR3 size: 11 residues. The CDR3 sequence: CASSPGTGRIF. CDR3 DNA: TGCGCCAGCAGCCCCGGGACAGGGAGGATCTTC.

This rearrangement joins TRBV30 to TRBJ2-2; 8 bases fit TRBD1. J gave up 4 bases and V 0 bases, and 4 bases lay outside the gene matches. From germline, CDR1 is GTSNPN and CDR2 SVGIG (reference sequence). The CDR3 runs 15 residues. CDR3 in amino acids: CAWSVLGQGTGELFF. In nucleotides, the CDR3 is TGTGCCTGGAGTGTACTAGGACAGGGCACCGGGGAGCTGTTTTTT.